This T cell receptor (beta chain) was sequenced for a study of blood T cell repertoires in COVID-19 (dated by TCRdb to 2020 to 2022). Regarding the complete study: The collaborator samples originated in the United States, Italy and Spain and spanned the acute and convalescent phases of COVID-19. Where available, HLA class I and class II types were taken from metadata supplied by the sample provider and were not determined by assay-based typing. Subjects who had been exposed to COVID-19, were actively infected with it, or had recovered from it provided the deeply sampled blood TCRbeta repertoires that made up the dataset. The samples were drawn from the first 160 participants of the ongoing ImmuneRACE study and from more than 1,000 subjects provided by 6 global collaborators. The prospective study material was composed of cDNA or gDNA derived from T cells, B-cell-depleted T cells, or PBMCs. The repertoires were released in a freely available public database meant as a resource for research on the immune response to SARS-CoV-2. The sample metadata nearly always contained a de-identified subject ID, COVID-19 status, age in years and sex. What the work shows at the level of the full study, not this receptor alone: The quantity of clinical and demographic metadata differed by source and by participant and was supplied without curation.

In Seattle, one collaborating source enrolled patients while the infection was active and tracked those patients longitudinally over the course of disease. Collaborating institutions collected whole blood in K2EDTA tubes following their own protocols. Collaborator samples were shipped for TCRbeta analysis as frozen whole blood, isolated PBMCs, or DNA extracted from either sample type. TCRbeta CDR3 regions were amplified from genomic DNA by means of the immunoSEQ Assay, a bias-controlled multiplex PCR. The authors' pipeline ran thus. The number of nucleated cells in each sample was estimated by amplification of reference gene primers within the assay. To quantify the absolute abundance of each unique TCRbeta CDR3 rearrangement, sequence reads were collapsed and filtered. For each sample, productive Simpson clonality was calculated as the square root of Simpson's diversity index over productive rearrangements. This immuneACCESS table, as held by TCRdb, lists in-frame sequences with V and J called but not all clones. Of the missing ones, under half trace to an unresolved V gene in checked studies; the others have no known cause. V and J calls and clone size are as listed in that table; D and trimming were resolved from the DNA. For this sample the table gives hundreds of thousands of clones, of which 85% to 90% were detected only once. The ten largest clones capture 6% to 8% of the sample.

This clone appeared once. The clone's antigen remains unknown. Within one base of it there is no much larger clone, and no base qualities were kept. Sequencing used peripheral blood. This TCR was sampled from an older woman with COVID-19, enrolled during active disease.

The DNA is TGTGCCAGCAGCTTTTACAGGGGGAGTAACTATGGCTACACCTTC. Its product reads: CASSFYRGSNYGYTF. The V gene is TRBV7-2 and the J gene is TRBJ1-2; the central 8 bases match TRBD1. Including cysteine and phenylalanine, the CDR3 has 15 amino acids. The only DNA kept is the CDR3, 45 bases in frame from the first base. Sequences SGHTA (CDR1) and FQGNSA (CDR2) are obtained from the germline V gene. The germline V and J ends show losses of 3 bases and 1 base respectively, and no gene match explains 4 bases of the junction.